This is a list of T cell receptor beta chains from one sample in a study of low-dose radiotherapy and immunotherapy resistance in tumors. TCRdb reprocessed the reads via MiXCR and lists one record per CDR3 protein. The repertoire consists of under 90,000 distinct CDR3 sequences, with roughly a sixth occurring once and the leading ten covering about 2.8%. The input for sequencing was PBMCs, taken before treatment. These receptors originate from a male donor with prostate cancer. Each CDR3 is given with its conserved first and last residue. A D gene is named only where the DNA matches it firmly. Size values are once, few and many counts, or a class for expanded clones, and some rows have none.

clone size: NA; D gene: TRBD2; CDR3 length: 15; V gene: TRBV12-3/TRBV12-4; J gene: TRBJ2-1; CDR3 protein: CASSPSGGASNEQFF; CDR3 DNA: TGTGCCAGCAGCCCCAGCGGGGGGGCTTCCAATGAGCAGTTCTTC
clone size: many; D gene: NA; CDR3 length: 14; V gene: TRBV11-2; J gene: TRBJ1-4; CDR3 protein: CASSLDRLAEKLFF; CDR3 DNA: TGTGCCAGCAGCTTAGACAGGCTTGCGGAAAAACTGTTTTTT
clone size: many; D gene: NA; CDR3 length: 13; V gene: TRBV12-3/TRBV12-4; J gene: TRBJ1-1; CDR3 protein: CASRLTGNTEAFF; CDR3 DNA: TGTGCCAGCAGGCTTACAGGGAACACTGAAGCTTTCTTT
clone size: many; D gene: NA; CDR3 length: 14; V gene: TRBV20-1; J gene: TRBJ2-4; CDR3 protein: CSAILARGSDIQYF; CDR3 DNA: TGCAGTGCTATCCTGGCCCGGGGGTCGGACATTCAGTACTTC
clone size: many; D gene: NA; CDR3 length: 13; V gene: TRBV19; J gene: TRBJ1-1; CDR3 protein: CASSIGFHPEAFF; CDR3 DNA: TGTGCCAGTAGTATAGGGTTTCATCCTGAAGCTTTCTTT
clone size: NA; D gene: NA; CDR3 length: 14; V gene: TRBV2; J gene: TRBJ2-1; CDR3 protein: CANSRTAMGNEQFF; CDR3 DNA: TGTGCCAACTCACGGACAGCGATGGGAAATGAGCAGTTCTTC
clone size: many; D gene: TRBD1; CDR3 length: 16; V gene: TRBV20-1; J gene: TRBJ1-5; CDR3 protein: CSARATGGAGNQPQHF; CDR3 DNA: TGCAGTGCTAGAGCGACAGGGGGCGCGGGCAATCAGCCCCAGCATTTT
clone size: many; D gene: NA; CDR3 length: 17; V gene: TRBV21-1; J gene: TRBJ2-7; CDR3 protein: CASSNRNGTGFRYEQYF; CDR3 DNA: TGTGCCAGCAGCAACCGAAACGGGACGGGATTTAGGTACGAGCAGTACTTC
clone size: many; D gene: NA; CDR3 length: 17; V gene: TRBV11-2; J gene: TRBJ2-1; CDR3 protein: CASSSYTGRQTYNEQFF; CDR3 DNA: TGTGCCAGCAGCTCTTACACAGGCCGACAAACCTACAATGAGCAGTTCTTC
clone size: many; D gene: NA; CDR3 length: 14; V gene: TRBV15; J gene: TRBJ1-2; CDR3 protein: CATSRDLAAGGYTF; CDR3 DNA: TGTGCCACCAGCAGAGATCTGGCAGCCGGTGGCTACACCTTC
clone size: many; D gene: TRBD1; CDR3 length: 15; V gene: TRBV4-1; J gene: TRBJ2-7; CDR3 protein: CASSHQTGGIHEQYF; CDR3 DNA: TGCGCCAGCAGCCACCAGACAGGGGGTATACACGAGCAGTACTTC
clone size: many; D gene: TRBD2; CDR3 length: 15; V gene: TRBV14; J gene: TRBJ2-1; CDR3 protein: CASSQVAGGVNEQFF; CDR3 DNA: TGTGCCAGCAGCCAAGTCGCGGGGGGTGTCAATGAGCAGTTCTTC
clone size: many; D gene: TRBD1; CDR3 length: 13; V gene: TRBV7-6; J gene: TRBJ1-4; CDR3 protein: CASSLDRARVLVF; CDR3 DNA: TGTGCCAGCAGCCTAGACAGGGCTCGGGTCTTGGTTTTT
clone size: many; D gene: NA; CDR3 length: 14; V gene: TRBV5-1; J gene: TRBJ2-7; CDR3 protein: CASSLPGPGNEQYF; CDR3 DNA: TGCGCCAGCAGCTTGCCAGGGCCGGGGAACGAGCAGTACTTC
clone size: NA; D gene: TRBD2; CDR3 length: 16; V gene: TRBV6-1; J gene: TRBJ2-2; CDR3 protein: CASSELAGGPDGELFF; CDR3 DNA: TGTGCCAGCAGTGAACTAGCGGGGGGGCCGGACGGGGAGCTGTTTTTT
clone size: many; D gene: NA; CDR3 length: 12; V gene: TRBV7-6; J gene: TRBJ2-7; CDR3 protein: CASSLRGNWQYF; CDR3 DNA: TGTGCCAGCAGCTTAAGGGGGAATTGGCAGTACTTC
clone size: many; D gene: TRBD1; CDR3 length: 16; V gene: TRBV11-2; J gene: TRBJ2-5; CDR3 protein: CASSFPKGAPRETQYF; CDR3 DNA: TGTGCCAGCAGCTTCCCCAAGGGGGCTCCTCGGGAGACCCAGTACTTC
clone size: many; D gene: TRBD1; CDR3 length: 14; V gene: TRBV29-1; J gene: TRBJ1-5; CDR3 protein: CSVIGTGGNQPQHF; CDR3 DNA: TGCAGCGTTATTGGGACAGGTGGGAATCAGCCCCAGCATTTT
clone size: many; D gene: NA; CDR3 length: 14; V gene: TRBV2; J gene: TRBJ2-3; CDR3 protein: CASAQGRAPDTQYF; CDR3 DNA: TGTGCCAGCGCTCAGGGAAGGGCCCCAGATACGCAGTATTTT
clone size: few; D gene: TRBD2; CDR3 length: 15; V gene: TRBV20-1; J gene: TRBJ2-5; CDR3 protein: CSASPGTSGAETQYF; CDR3 DNA: TGCAGTGCTAGCCCCGGGACTAGCGGCGCGGAGACCCAGTACTTC
clone size: many; D gene: TRBD1; CDR3 length: 16; V gene: TRBV19; J gene: TRBJ2-3; CDR3 protein: CASSMAGQGAQDTQYF; CDR3 DNA: TGTGCCAGTAGTATGGCCGGACAGGGGGCGCAGGATACGCAGTATTTT
clone size: many; D gene: TRBD1; CDR3 length: 13; V gene: TRBV7-9; J gene: TRBJ2-5; CDR3 protein: CASSPQGAETQYF; CDR3 DNA: TGTGCCAGCAGCCCTCAGGGGGCTGAGACCCAGTACTTC
clone size: many; D gene: TRBD2; CDR3 length: 16; V gene: TRBV7-9; J gene: TRBJ2-1; CDR3 protein: CASSLVSASGGNEQFF; CDR3 DNA: TGTGCCAGCAGCTTAGTGTCGGCTAGCGGGGGCAATGAGCAGTTCTTC
clone size: many; D gene: NA; CDR3 length: 12; V gene: TRBV9; J gene: TRBJ2-2; CDR3 protein: CASSVEAGELFF; CDR3 DNA: TGTGCCAGCAGCGTAGAGGCCGGGGAGCTGTTTTTT
clone size: NA; D gene: NA; CDR3 length: 11; V gene: TRBV20-1; J gene: TRBJ2-1; CDR3 protein: CSATGGSRQFF; CDR3 DNA: TGCAGTGCTACTGGGGGTTCAAGGCAGTTCTTC
clone size: many; D gene: NA; CDR3 length: 14; V gene: TRBV9; J gene: TRBJ2-1; CDR3 protein: CASSVGSAQGEQFF; CDR3 DNA: TGTGCCAGCAGCGTAGGGTCTGCTCAGGGTGAGCAGTTCTTC
clone size: NA; D gene: NA; CDR3 length: 15; V gene: TRBV2; J gene: TRBJ1-6; CDR3 protein: CASSEVPGRNSPLHF; CDR3 DNA: TGTGCCAGCAGTGAAGTCCCCGGGCGGAATTCACCCCTCCACTTT
clone size: many; D gene: TRBD1; CDR3 length: 11; V gene: TRBV29-1; J gene: TRBJ1-2; CDR3 protein: CSVRTGDGYTF; CDR3 DNA: TGCAGCGTTAGGACAGGTGATGGCTACACCTTC
clone size: many; D gene: NA; CDR3 length: 11; V gene: TRBV2; J gene: TRBJ2-7; CDR3 protein: CASTGTGEQYF; CDR3 DNA: TGTGCCAGCACTGGGACTGGCGAGCAGTACTTC
clone size: NA; D gene: NA; CDR3 length: 13; V gene: TRBV28; J gene: TRBJ1-1; CDR3 protein: CASTLGTGTEAFF; CDR3 DNA: TGTGCCAGCACTCTTGGGACGGGGACTGAAGCTTTCTTT
clone size: many; D gene: NA; CDR3 length: 14; V gene: TRBV4-2; J gene: TRBJ1-2; CDR3 protein: CASSQDLGYGGYTF; CDR3 DNA: TGTGCCAGCAGCCAAGATTTGGGGTACGGTGGCTACACCTTC
clone size: many; D gene: NA; CDR3 length: 12; V gene: TRBV2; J gene: TRBJ2-2; CDR3 protein: CASRTRAGELFF; CDR3 DNA: TGTGCCAGCCGCACTAGGGCCGGGGAGCTGTTTTTT
clone size: few; D gene: TRBD1; CDR3 length: 16; V gene: TRBV27; J gene: TRBJ2-2; CDR3 protein: CASSAYGTANTGELFF; CDR3 DNA: TGTGCCAGCAGCGCCTATGGGACAGCAAACACCGGGGAGCTGTTTTTT
clone size: many; D gene: NA; CDR3 length: 13; V gene: TRBV12-5; J gene: TRBJ2-6; CDR3 protein: CASGESGANVLTF; CDR3 DNA: TGTGCTAGTGGAGAATCTGGGGCCAACGTCCTGACTTTC
clone size: many; D gene: NA; CDR3 length: 13; V gene: TRBV29-1; J gene: TRBJ2-7; CDR3 protein: CSAVQGSTYEQYF; CDR3 DNA: TGCAGCGCCGTTCAGGGATCCACCTACGAGCAGTACTTC
clone size: many; D gene: TRBD1; CDR3 length: 13; V gene: TRBV29-1; J gene: TRBJ1-5; CDR3 protein: CSVGDRDNQPQHF; CDR3 DNA: TGCAGCGTGGGTGACAGGGACAATCAGCCCCAGCATTTT
clone size: NA; D gene: NA; CDR3 length: 15; V gene: TRBV12-3/TRBV12-4; J gene: TRBJ2-1; CDR3 protein: CASTLDSLLYNEQFF; CDR3 DNA: TGTGCCAGCACCCTGGACTCCCTTCTTTACAATGAGCAGTTCTTC
clone size: many; D gene: TRBD1; CDR3 length: 14; V gene: TRBV10-3; J gene: TRBJ1-1; CDR3 protein: CAISESRDSTEAFF; CDR3 DNA: TGTGCCATCAGTGAGTCAAGGGACAGTACTGAAGCTTTCTTT
clone size: many; D gene: NA; CDR3 length: 14; V gene: TRBV5-1; J gene: TRBJ2-3; CDR3 protein: CASSLGRNTDTQYF; CDR3 DNA: TGCGCCAGCAGCTTGGGACGTAACACAGATACGCAGTATTTT
clone size: many; D gene: TRBD2; CDR3 length: 14; V gene: TRBV29-1; J gene: TRBJ2-7; CDR3 protein: CSVVGLAGTYEQYF; CDR3 DNA: TGCAGCGTCGTCGGACTAGCGGGGACCTACGAGCAGTACTTC
clone size: many; D gene: NA; CDR3 length: 15; V gene: TRBV5-1; J gene: TRBJ1-3; CDR3 protein: CASSLGQNSGNTIYF; CDR3 DNA: TGCGCCAGCAGCTTGGGACAGAACTCTGGAAACACCATATATTTT
clone size: many; D gene: TRBD2; CDR3 length: 14; V gene: TRBV27; J gene: TRBJ2-1; CDR3 protein: CASSPRTSGGAMVF; CDR3 DNA: TGTGCCAGCAGTCCCCGGACTAGCGGGGGGGCCATGGTCTTC
clone size: many; D gene: TRBD1; CDR3 length: 12; V gene: TRBV29-1; J gene: TRBJ1-6; CDR3 protein: CSARTGNSPLHF; CDR3 DNA: TGCAGCGCCCGGACAGGAAATTCACCCCTCCACTTT
clone size: many; D gene: NA; CDR3 length: 16; V gene: TRBV20-1; J gene: TRBJ2-5; CDR3 protein: CSTRAPRRGGLETQYF; CDR3 DNA: TGCAGTACCCGGGCCCCCCGCAGGGGAGGTTTGGAGACCCAGTACTTC
clone size: NA; D gene: NA; CDR3 length: 14; V gene: TRBV5-1; J gene: TRBJ2-5; CDR3 protein: CASKTGTHQETQYF; CDR3 DNA: TGCGCCAGCAAAACCGGGACTCACCAAGAGACCCAGTACTTC
clone size: many; D gene: NA; CDR3 length: 15; V gene: TRBV6-1; J gene: TRBJ2-5; CDR3 protein: CASSEGPRGQETQYF; CDR3 DNA: TGTGCCAGCAGTGAAGGTCCGCGGGGCCAAGAGACCCAGTACTTC
clone size: many; D gene: TRBD2; CDR3 length: 15; V gene: TRBV2; J gene: TRBJ2-1; CDR3 protein: CASRVAGGPYNEQFF; CDR3 DNA: TGTGCCAGCAGAGTAGCGGGGGGGCCTTACAATGAGCAGTTCTTC
clone size: many; D gene: NA; CDR3 length: 12; V gene: TRBV7-2; J gene: TRBJ1-6; CDR3 protein: CASSLMATPLHF; CDR3 DNA: TGTGCCAGCAGCTTAATGGCGACACCCCTCCACTTT
clone size: many; D gene: NA; CDR3 length: 13; V gene: TRBV12-3/TRBV12-4; J gene: TRBJ2-5; CDR3 protein: CASSLGTQETQYF; CDR3 DNA: TGTGCCAGCAGCTTGGGCACACAAGAGACCCAGTACTTC